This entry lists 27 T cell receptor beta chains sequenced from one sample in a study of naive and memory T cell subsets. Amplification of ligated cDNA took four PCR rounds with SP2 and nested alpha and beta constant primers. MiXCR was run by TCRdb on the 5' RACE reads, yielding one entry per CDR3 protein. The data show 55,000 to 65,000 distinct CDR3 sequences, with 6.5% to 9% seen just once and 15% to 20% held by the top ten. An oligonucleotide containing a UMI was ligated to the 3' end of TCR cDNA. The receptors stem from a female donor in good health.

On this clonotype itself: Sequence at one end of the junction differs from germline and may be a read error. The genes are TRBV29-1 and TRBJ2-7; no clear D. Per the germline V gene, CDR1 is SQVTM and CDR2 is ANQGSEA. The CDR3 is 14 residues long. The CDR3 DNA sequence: TGCAGCGTTGAAGATCGCCCGGACGGTCAAGAGCTGTACTTC. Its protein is CSVEDRPDGQELYF.

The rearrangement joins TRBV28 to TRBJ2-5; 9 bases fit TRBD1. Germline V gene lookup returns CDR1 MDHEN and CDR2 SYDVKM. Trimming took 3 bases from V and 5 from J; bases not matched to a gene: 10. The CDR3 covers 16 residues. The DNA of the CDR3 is TGTGCCAGCAGTTTTATCGGGACAGGGTTTTCGGAGACCCAGTACTTC. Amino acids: CASSFIGTGFSETQYF.

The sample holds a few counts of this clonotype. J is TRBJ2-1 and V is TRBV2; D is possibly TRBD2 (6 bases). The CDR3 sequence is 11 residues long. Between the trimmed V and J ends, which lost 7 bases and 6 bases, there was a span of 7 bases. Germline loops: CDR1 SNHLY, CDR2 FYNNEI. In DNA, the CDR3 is TGTGCCAGCAAACTAGCCAATGAGCAGTTCTTC. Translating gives CASKLANEQFF.

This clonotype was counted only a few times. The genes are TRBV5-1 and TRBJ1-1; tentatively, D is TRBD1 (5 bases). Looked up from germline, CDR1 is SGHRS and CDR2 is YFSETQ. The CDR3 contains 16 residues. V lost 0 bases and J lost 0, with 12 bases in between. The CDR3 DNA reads TGCGCCAGCAGCTTGGGCTTTAGGGGCATGAACACTGAAGCTTTCTTT. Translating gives CASSLGFRGMNTEAFF.

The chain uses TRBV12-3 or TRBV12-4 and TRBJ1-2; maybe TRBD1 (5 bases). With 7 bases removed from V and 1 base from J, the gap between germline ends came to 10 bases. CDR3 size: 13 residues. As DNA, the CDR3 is TGTGCCAGCACCGAAGACAGTAACTATGGCTACACCTTC. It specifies CASTEDSNYGYTF.

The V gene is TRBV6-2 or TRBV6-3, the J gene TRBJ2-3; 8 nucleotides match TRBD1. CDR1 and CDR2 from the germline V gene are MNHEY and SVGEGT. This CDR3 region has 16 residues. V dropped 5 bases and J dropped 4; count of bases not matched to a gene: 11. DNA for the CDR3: TGTGCCAGCAGTGCCCGACAGGGGTCGCGGGCAGATACGCAGTATTTT. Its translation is CASSARQGSRADTQYF.

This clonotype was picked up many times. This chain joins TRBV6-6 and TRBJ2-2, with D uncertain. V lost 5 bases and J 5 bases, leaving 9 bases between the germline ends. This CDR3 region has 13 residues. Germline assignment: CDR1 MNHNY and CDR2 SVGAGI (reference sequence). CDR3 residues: CASSNRVTGELFF. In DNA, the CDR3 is TGTGCCAGCAGTAACCGGGTTACCGGGGAGCTGTTTTTT.

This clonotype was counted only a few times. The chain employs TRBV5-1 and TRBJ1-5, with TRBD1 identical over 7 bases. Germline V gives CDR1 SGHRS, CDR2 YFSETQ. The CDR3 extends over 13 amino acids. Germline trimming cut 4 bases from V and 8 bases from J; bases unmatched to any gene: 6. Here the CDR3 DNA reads TGCGCCAGCAGCGGCAACAGGGGCGAGCCCCAGCATTTT. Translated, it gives CASSGNRGEPQHF.

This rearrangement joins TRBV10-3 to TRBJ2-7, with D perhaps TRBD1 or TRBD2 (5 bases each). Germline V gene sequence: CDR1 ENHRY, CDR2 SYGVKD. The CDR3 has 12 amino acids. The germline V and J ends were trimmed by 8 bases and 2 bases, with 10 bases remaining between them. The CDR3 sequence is CAIRDAAYEQYF. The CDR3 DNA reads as TGTGCCATCCGGGACGCCGCCTACGAGCAGTACTTC.

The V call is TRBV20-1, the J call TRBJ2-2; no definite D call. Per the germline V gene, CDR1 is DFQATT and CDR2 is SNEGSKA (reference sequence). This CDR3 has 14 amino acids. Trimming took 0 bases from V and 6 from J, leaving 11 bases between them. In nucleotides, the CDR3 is TGCAGTGCTAGAGATGGCGGATTTGCCGGGGAGCTGTTTTTT. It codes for CSARDGGFAGELFF.

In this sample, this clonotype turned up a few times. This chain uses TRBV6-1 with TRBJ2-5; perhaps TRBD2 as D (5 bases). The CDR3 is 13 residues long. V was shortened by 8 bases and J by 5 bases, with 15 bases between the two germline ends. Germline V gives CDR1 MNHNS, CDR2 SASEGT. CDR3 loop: CASRFYRGETQYF. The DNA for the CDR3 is TGTGCCAGCCGGTTCTACCGGGGTGAGACCCAGTACTTC.

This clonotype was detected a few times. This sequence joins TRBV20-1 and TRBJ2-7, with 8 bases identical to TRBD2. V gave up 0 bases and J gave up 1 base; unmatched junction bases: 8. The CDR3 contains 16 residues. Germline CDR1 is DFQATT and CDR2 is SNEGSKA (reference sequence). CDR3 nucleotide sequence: TGCAGTGCTAGAGATCGTCGACTAGCGCCTTCCTACGAGCAGTACTTC. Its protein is CSARDRRLAPSYEQYF.

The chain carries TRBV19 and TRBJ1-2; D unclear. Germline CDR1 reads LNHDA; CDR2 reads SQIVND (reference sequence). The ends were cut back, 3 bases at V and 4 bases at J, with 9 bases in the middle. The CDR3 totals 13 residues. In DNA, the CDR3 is TGTGCCAGTAGTATGGATGGATTCTATGGCTACACCTTC. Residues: CASSMDGFYGYTF.

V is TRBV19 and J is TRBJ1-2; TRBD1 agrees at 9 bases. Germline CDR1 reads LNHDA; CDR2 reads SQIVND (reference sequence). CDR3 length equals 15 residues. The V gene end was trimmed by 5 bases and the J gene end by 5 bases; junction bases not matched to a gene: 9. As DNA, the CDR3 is TGTGCCAGTAGTGCCGACGACAGGGGGTCTTATGGCTACACCTTC. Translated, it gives CASSADDRGSYGYTF.

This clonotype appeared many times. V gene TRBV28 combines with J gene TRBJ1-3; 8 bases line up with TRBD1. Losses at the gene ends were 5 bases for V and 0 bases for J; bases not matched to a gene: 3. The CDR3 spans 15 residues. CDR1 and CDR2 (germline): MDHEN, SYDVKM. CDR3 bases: TGTGCCAGCAGTAAAACAGGGGGCTCTGGAAACACCATATATTTT. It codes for CASSKTGGSGNTIYF.

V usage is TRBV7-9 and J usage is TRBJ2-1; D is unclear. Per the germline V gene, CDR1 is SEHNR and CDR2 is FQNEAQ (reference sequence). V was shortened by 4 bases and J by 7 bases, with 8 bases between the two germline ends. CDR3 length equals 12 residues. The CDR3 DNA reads TGTGCCAGCAGCTCTCCCCGGAATGAGCAGTTCTTC. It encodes CASSSPRNEQFF.

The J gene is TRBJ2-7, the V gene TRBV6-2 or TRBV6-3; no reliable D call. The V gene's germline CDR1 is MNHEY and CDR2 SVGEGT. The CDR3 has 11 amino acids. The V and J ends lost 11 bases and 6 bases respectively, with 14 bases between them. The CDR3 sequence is CAVATRVEQYF. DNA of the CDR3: TGTGCCGTGGCCACCCGGGTCGAGCAGTACTTC.

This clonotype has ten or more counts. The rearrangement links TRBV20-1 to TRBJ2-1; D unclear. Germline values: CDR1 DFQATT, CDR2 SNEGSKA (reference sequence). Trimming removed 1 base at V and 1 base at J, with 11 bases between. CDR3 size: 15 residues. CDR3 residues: CSARVVGFSYNEQFF. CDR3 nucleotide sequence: TGCAGTGCTAGAGTCGTTGGGTTTTCCTACAATGAGCAGTTCTTC.

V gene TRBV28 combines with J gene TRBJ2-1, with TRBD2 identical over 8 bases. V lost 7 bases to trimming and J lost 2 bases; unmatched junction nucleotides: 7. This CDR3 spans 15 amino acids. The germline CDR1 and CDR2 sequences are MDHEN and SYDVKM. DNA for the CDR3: TGTGCCAGCACTAAACTAGCGGTCCCCTACAATGAGCAGTTCTTC. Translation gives CASTKLAVPYNEQFF. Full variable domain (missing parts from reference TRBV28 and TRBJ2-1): DVKVTQSSRYLVKRTGEKVFLECVQDMDHENMFWYRQDPGLGLRLIYFSYDVKMKEKGDIPEGYSVSREKKERFSLILESASTNQTSMYLCASTKLAVPYNEQFFGPGTRLTVL.

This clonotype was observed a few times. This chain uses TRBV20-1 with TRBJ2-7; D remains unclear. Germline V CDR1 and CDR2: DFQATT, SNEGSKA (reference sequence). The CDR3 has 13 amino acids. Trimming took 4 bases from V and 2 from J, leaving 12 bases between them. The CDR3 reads CSAIPGTAYEQYF. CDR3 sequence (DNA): TGCAGTGCTATACCGGGTACCGCCTACGAGCAGTACTTC.

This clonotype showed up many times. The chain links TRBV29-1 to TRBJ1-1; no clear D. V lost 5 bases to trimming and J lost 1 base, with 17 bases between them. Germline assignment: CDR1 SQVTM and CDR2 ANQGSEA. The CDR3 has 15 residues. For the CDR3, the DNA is TGCAGCGTTCACTTAGCCTCCCACCCGAACACTGAAGCTTTCTTT. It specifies CSVHLASHPNTEAFF.

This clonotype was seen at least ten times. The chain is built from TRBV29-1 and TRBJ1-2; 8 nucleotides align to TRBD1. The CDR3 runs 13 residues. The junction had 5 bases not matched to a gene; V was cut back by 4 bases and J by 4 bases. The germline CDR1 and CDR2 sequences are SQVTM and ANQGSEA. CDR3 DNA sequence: TGCAGCGTTGTTTCCGGACAGGGCTATGGCTACACCTTC. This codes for CSVVSGQGYGYTF.

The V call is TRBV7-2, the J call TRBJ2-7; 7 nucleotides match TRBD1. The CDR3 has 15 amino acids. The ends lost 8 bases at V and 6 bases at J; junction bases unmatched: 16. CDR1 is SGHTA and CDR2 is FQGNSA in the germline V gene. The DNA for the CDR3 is TGTGCCAGCGGTCACACCGGGACAGTTTCTGGCGAGCAGTACTTC. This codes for CASGHTGTVSGEQYF. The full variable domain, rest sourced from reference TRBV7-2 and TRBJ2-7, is GAGVSQSPSNKVTEKGKDVELRCDPISGHTALYWYRQSLGQGLEFLIYFQGNSAPDKSGLPSDRFSAERTGGSVSTLTIQRTQQEDSAVYLCASGHTGTVSGEQYFGPGTRLTVT.

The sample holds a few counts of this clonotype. CDR3 in amino acids: CASSRDSSNYGYTF. Written as DNA, the CDR3 is TGTGCCAGCAGTCGGGACAGCTCTAACTATGGCTACACCTTC. J is TRBJ1-2 and V is TRBV6-6; 7 nucleotides align to TRBD1. There are 14 residues in the CDR3. CDR1 MNHNY and CDR2 SVGAGI come from the germline V gene (reference sequence). The V gene end was trimmed by 5 bases and the J gene end by 0 bases; junction bases not matched to a gene: 3.

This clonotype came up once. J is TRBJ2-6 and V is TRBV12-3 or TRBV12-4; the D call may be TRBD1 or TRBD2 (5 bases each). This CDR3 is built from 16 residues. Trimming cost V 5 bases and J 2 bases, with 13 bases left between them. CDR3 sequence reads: CASSPLGATGANVLTF. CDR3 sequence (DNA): TGTGCCAGCAGTCCACTCGGGGCTACTGGGGCCAACGTCCTGACTTTC.

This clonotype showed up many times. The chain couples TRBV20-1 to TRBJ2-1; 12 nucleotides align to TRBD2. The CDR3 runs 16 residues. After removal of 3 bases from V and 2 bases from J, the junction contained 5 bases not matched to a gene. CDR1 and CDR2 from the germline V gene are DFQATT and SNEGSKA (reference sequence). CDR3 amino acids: CSARASSGRAYNEQFF. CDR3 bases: TGCAGTGCTAGGGCGTCTAGCGGGAGGGCCTACAATGAGCAGTTCTTC.

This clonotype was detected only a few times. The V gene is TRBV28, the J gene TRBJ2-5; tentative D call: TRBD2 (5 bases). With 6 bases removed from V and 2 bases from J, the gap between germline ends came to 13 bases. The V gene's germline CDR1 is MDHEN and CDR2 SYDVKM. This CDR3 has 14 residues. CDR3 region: CASRKGRLQETQYF. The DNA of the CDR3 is TGTGCCAGCAGAAAAGGGAGATTACAAGAGACCCAGTACTTC. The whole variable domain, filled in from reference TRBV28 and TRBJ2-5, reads DVKVTQSSRYLVKRTGEKVFLECVQDMDHENMFWYRQDPGLGLRLIYFSYDVKMKEKGDIPEGYSVSREKKERFSLILESASTNQTSMYLCASRKGRLQETQYFGPGTRLLVL.